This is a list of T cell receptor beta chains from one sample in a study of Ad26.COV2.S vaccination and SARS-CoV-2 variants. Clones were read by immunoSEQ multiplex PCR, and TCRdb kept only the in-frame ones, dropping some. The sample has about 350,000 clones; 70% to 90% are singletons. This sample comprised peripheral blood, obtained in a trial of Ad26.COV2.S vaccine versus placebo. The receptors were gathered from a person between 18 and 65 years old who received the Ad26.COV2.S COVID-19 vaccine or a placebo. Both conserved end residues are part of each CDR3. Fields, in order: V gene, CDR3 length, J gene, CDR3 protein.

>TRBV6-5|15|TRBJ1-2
CASSARSQGSYGYTF
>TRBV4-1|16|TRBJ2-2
CASRSTSGGGTGELFF
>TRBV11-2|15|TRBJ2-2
CASSLVGVGTGELFF
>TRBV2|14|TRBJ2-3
CASSERGQGDTQYF
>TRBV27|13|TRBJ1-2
CASSSTPTYGYTF
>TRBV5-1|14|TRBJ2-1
CASSWGQAYNEQFF
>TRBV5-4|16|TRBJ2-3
CASSQRRDSNTDTQYF
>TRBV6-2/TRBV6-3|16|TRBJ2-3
CASSHRQGYLTDTQYF
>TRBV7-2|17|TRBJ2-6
CASSGRTGSSGANVLTF
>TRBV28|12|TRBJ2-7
CASSFLIYEQYF
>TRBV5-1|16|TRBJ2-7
CASSVLAGGSSYEQYF
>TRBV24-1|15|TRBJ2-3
CATSDLNREADTQYF
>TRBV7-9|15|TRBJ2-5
CASSFRLAGEETQYF
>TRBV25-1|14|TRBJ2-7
CASSPSTGGYEQYF
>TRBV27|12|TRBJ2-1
CASTGTNNEQFF
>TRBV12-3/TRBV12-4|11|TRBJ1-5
CASSFGQPQHF
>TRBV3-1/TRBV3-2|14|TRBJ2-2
CASSQGWDAGELFF
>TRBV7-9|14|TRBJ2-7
CASSLTQAPYEQYF
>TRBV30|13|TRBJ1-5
CAWSGQANQPQHF
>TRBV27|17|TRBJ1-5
CASSIGRTRGPDQPQHF
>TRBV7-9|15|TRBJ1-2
CASSSLNREDYGYTF
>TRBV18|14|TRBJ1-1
CASSPSGGQREAFF
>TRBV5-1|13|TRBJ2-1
CASSLGQRDEQFF
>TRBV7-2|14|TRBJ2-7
CASSLGTDNYEQYF
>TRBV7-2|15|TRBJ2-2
CASSLVRSGTGELFF
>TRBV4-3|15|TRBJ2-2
CASSQDLRNTGELFF
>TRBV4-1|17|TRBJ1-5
CASSLGQGDYSNQPQHF
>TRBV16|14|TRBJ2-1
CASTLSGSQNEQFF
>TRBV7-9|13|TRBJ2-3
CASSLGQADTQYF
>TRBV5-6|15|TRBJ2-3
CASSLRPDRTDTQYF
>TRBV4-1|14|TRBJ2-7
CASSQDGLAYEQYF
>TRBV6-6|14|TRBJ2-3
CASSYSGTVDTQYF
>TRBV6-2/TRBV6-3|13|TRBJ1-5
CASRPNSNQPQHF
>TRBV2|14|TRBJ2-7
CASSEQGALYEQYF
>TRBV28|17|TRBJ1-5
CASSPNPRADSNQPQHF
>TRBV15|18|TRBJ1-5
CATSRDWPGQGYNQPQHF